This is a list of T cell receptor beta chains from one sample in a study of blood T cell repertoires in COVID-19. Only in-frame clones appear in the TCRdb table, and some are missing; sequencing was by immunoSEQ multiplex PCR. The repertoire has some 74,000 clones, approximately 80% of them found once; the top ten carry over 40%. Source material: peripheral blood. The receptor set was obtained from a man older than 75 with acute or convalescent COVID-19. The CDR3 runs from the conserved cysteine through the conserved F or W. Fields, in order: clone size, V gene, D gene, J gene, CDR3 length, CDR3 DNA, CDR3 protein. A D gene is named only where the DNA matches it firmly. The size of a clone is reported for some rows only, either as once, few or many, or as a class for expanded clones.

>NA|TRBV6-2/TRBV6-3|NA|TRBJ2-5|12
TGTGCCAGCAGTACAGCACAAGAGACCCAGTACTTC
CASSTAQETQYF
>NA|TRBV19|TRBD2|TRBJ2-7|14
TGTGCCAGTAGTATATCGGGGGGTGCAGCCGAGCAGTACTTC
CASSISGGAAEQYF
>NA|TRBV18|TRBD1|TRBJ2-5|15
TGTGCCAGCTCACCCCTGACAGGGAACCAAGAGACCCAGTACTTC
CASSPLTGNQETQYF
>NA|TRBV18|NA|TRBJ1-1|13
TGTGCCAGCTCACCACTATCGGACACTGAAGCTTTCTTT
CASSPLSDTEAFF
>NA|TRBV10-1|NA|TRBJ1-1|13
TGCGCCAGCAGCGCTCAGGGGTTCACTGAAGCTTTCTTT
CASSAQGFTEAFF
>once|TRBV7-9|TRBD1|TRBJ1-1|12
TGTGCCAGCAGCCGGGACAGCTCTAAAGCTTTCTTT
CASSRDSSKAFF
>NA|TRBV6-5|TRBD2|TRBJ2-2|15
TGTGCCAGCAGTACTAGCGGGGGAAACACCGGGGAGCTGTTTTTT
CASSTSGGNTGELFF
>NA|TRBV5-8|NA|TRBJ1-1|15
TGTGCCAGCAGTCCCCGCTGGGGGCTGAACACTGAAGCTTTCTTT
CASSPRWGLNTEAFF
>NA|TRBV18|TRBD2|TRBJ2-7|17
TGTGCCAGCTCACCGAATTTGGGACTAGCGAGTCTCGACGAGCAGTACTTC
CASSPNLGLASLDEQYF
>NA|TRBV5-5|NA|TRBJ2-1|15
TGTGCCAGCAGCTTGGGGGGCGAAGTATACAATGAGCAGTTCTTC
CASSLGGEVYNEQFF
>NA|TRBV6-1|NA|TRBJ1-1|14
TGTGCCAGCAGTGAAGGGCCGCGGCCACTTGAAGCTTTCTTT
CASSEGPRPLEAFF
>NA|TRBV7-7|TRBD1|TRBJ1-1|15
TGTGCTAGCAGCTTAGCCGGGACAGGGTCAAGGGAAGCTTTCTTT
CASSLAGTGSREAFF
>NA|TRBV12-3/TRBV12-4|NA|TRBJ1-2|13
TGTGCCAGCAGCTTAGAGGGGCCCTATGGCTACACCTTC
CASSLEGPYGYTF
>NA|TRBV7-9|NA|TRBJ2-1|14
TGTGCCAGCAGCTTAGCGGGGGGTATGAATGAGCAGTTCTTC
CASSLAGGMNEQFF
>NA|TRBV28|NA|TRBJ1-6|14
TGTGCCAGCAGTTTAGCGGGCCACAATTCACCCCTCCACTTT
CASSLAGHNSPLHF
>NA|TRBV15|TRBD1|TRBJ2-7|15
TGTGCCACCAGCAGAGGGAATAACAGGGGGTACGAGCAGTACTTC
CATSRGNNRGYEQYF
>NA|TRBV5-1|TRBD1|TRBJ2-5|17
TGCGCCAGCAGCCTTACAACGACAGGGTACATGAAAGAGACCCAGTACTTC
CASSLTTTGYMKETQYF
>NA|TRBV28|TRBD1|TRBJ1-5|14
TGTGCCAGCAGTTTACTGACAGGGGGTCAGCCCCAGCATTTT
CASSLLTGGQPQHF
>NA|TRBV28|TRBD2|TRBJ2-5|15
TGTGCCAGCAGCCCACTAGCGGGAGGGCAAGAGACCCAGTACTTC
CASSPLAGGQETQYF
>NA|TRBV7-6|NA|TRBJ2-1|13
TGTGCCAGCAGCTTAGGACTGGCGGATGAGCAGTTCTTC
CASSLGLADEQFF
>NA|TRBV7-6|NA|TRBJ1-4|17
TGTGCCAGCAGCTTAGCCTCCGCAGGGTCTACTAATGAAAAACTGTTTTTT
CASSLASAGSTNEKLFF
>few|TRBV6-5|TRBD2|TRBJ2-1|15
TGTGCCAGCACTCTGACTAGCGGAGGTTACAATGAGCAGTTCTTC
CASTLTSGGYNEQFF
>NA|TRBV7-9|NA|TRBJ2-1|16
TGTGCCAGCAGCTCCTTTGGACAGAGCTTTTACAATGAGCAGTTCTTC
CASSSFGQSFYNEQFF
>NA|TRBV19|TRBD1|TRBJ2-3|14
TGTGCCAGTAGTACGACAGGGGGGGCAGATACGCAGTATTTT
CASSTTGGADTQYF
>NA|TRBV9|NA|TRBJ2-3|14
TGTGCCAGCAAAAGGGGCCCAGAAACTTATACGCAGTATTTT
CASKRGPETYTQYF
>NA|TRBV19|NA|TRBJ1-5|14
TGTGCCAGTAAGATGGTCGCGGGCAATCAGCCCCAGCATTTT
CASKMVAGNQPQHF
>NA|TRBV27|NA|TRBJ1-2|13
TGTGCCAGCAGTCGTTCAGGGGAGGGAGGCTACACCTTC
CASSRSGEGGYTF
>NA|TRBV2|NA|TRBJ1-2|15
TGTGCCAGCAGTGAAGGTGTGGGGGGAGGCTATGGCTACACCTTC
CASSEGVGGGYGYTF
>NA|TRBV19|TRBD2|TRBJ2-4|16
TGTGCCAGTCAAAGCGGGGCCTTTGGGACCAAAAACATTCAGTACTTC
CASQSGAFGTKNIQYF
>NA|TRBV12-2|NA|TRBJ2-7|18
TGTGCAAGTCGCTTAGGGGCTAGCGGGAGCCCAAGCTCCTACGAGCAGTACTTC
CASRLGASGSPSSYEQYF
>NA|TRBV28|NA|TRBJ2-7|14
TGTGCCAGCAGTTTAGGAGCGGGTACCTACGAGCAGTACTTC
CASSLGAGTYEQYF
>once|TRBV28|NA|TRBJ2-3|13
TGTGCCAGCAGTTCAGGGCTCACAGATACGCAGTATTTT
CASSSGLTDTQYF
>NA|TRBV27|NA|TRBJ1-1|11
TGTGCCAGCACGTCGAGGACTGAAGCTTTCTTT
CASTSRTEAFF
>NA|TRBV27|TRBD2|TRBJ2-3|14
TGTGCCAGCAGTAGTGGACTAGCGGGGGGCACCTGGTATTTT
CASSSGLAGGTWYF
>NA|TRBV6-2/TRBV6-3|TRBD1|TRBJ2-5|21
TGTGCCAGCAGTTACTCTATGTCCCCCTCCGGGACAGGGGGTTTTACAGAGACCCAGTACTTC
CASSYSMSPSGTGGFTETQYF
>NA|TRBV14|TRBD1|TRBJ2-7|16
TGTGCCAGCAGCCAGATGTGGGGACAGGGTATCTACGAGCAGTACTTC
CASSQMWGQGIYEQYF
>many|TRBV27|NA|TRBJ2-7|15
TGTGCCAGCAGTTTAATAGCGCTGAGCTCCTACGAGCAGTACTTC
CASSLIALSSYEQYF